This entry is about one T cell receptor beta chain. Its antigen is still unknown. J was trimmed by 5 bases and V by 4 bases; bases with no gene match: 5. The CDR3 is made up of 14 amino acids. Germline V gene data show CDR1 as SGHRS and CDR2 as YFSETQ. This record comes from a study of T cell responses to AZD1222 COVID-19 vaccine. Some clones are missing from TCRdb's copy, which holds only in-frame ones; the method was immunoSEQ multiplex PCR. The top ten clones hold about 7.5% of a sample with some 84,000 clones, around 85% of them seen once. General study points: None of the repertoires were sampled until the peak T cell response had passed.

The TCR originated in an adult in good health. Specimen: peripheral blood, collected on day 0 of AZD1222 vaccination. This chain uses TRBV5-1 with TRBJ2-5, with 10 bases lining up with TRBD2. CDR3 in DNA: TGCGCCAGCAGCCCCAGCGGGAGGGAGGAGACCCAGTACTTC. The encoded protein is CASSPSGREETQYF.